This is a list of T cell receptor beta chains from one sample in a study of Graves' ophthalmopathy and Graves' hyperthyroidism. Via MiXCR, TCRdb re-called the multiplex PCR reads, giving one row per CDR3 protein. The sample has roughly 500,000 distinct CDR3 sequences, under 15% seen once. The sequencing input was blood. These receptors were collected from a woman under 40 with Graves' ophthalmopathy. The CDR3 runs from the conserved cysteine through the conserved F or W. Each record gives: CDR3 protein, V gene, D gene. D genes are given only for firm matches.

CASSGAANSYEQYF TRBV6-1 NA
CASSPGDRAGSYEQYF TRBV18 NA
CASKHKVSGNTIYF TRBV6-1 NA
CAWSVTGPDSPLHF TRBV30 NA
CASSLEVTGNQPQHF TRBV12-3/TRBV12-4 NA
CASSYSSGTPLYEQYF TRBV6-2/TRBV6-3 NA
CASRYYRGSNQPQHF TRBV28 TRBD1
CASGLGQGAQETKYF TRBV12-5 TRBD1
CASGLVPGENTIYF TRBV12-5 NA
CSAPDRLGEAFF TRBV20-1 NA
CAISPSSGRTDTQYF TRBV10-3 NA
CASSKAGELFF TRBV28 NA
CAWILQTGGGGYTF TRBV30 TRBD1
CASSPNGTDEQYF TRBV18 NA
CSVEVGSFYEQYF TRBV29-1 NA
CASSPSAGQISYEQYF TRBV9 NA
CASRITTPLGGYTF TRBV28 NA
CAWTTGNTIYF TRBV30 NA
CSATGPGRGGELFF TRBV20-1 NA
CASSQTTLYQETQYF TRBV3-1 NA
CASSETGLNTEAFF TRBV12-3/TRBV12-4 TRBD1
CASSYWIGYTF TRBV6-7 NA
CASSLEGAINQPQHF TRBV12-3/TRBV12-4 TRBD1